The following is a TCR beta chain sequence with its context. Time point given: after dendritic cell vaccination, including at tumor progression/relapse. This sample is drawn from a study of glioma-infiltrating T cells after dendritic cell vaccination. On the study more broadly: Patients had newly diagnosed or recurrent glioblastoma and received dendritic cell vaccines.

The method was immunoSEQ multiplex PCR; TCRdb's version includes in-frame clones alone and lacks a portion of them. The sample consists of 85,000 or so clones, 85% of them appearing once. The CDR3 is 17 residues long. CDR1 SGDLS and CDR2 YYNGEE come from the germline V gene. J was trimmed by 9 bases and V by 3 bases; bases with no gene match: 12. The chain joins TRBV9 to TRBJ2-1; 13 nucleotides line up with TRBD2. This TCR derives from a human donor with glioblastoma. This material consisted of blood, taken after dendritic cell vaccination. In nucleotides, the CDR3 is TGTGCCAGCAGCGAAACTAGCGGGGGGGCTCAGTGGGGTGAGCAGTTCTTC. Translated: CASSETSGGAQWGEQFF.